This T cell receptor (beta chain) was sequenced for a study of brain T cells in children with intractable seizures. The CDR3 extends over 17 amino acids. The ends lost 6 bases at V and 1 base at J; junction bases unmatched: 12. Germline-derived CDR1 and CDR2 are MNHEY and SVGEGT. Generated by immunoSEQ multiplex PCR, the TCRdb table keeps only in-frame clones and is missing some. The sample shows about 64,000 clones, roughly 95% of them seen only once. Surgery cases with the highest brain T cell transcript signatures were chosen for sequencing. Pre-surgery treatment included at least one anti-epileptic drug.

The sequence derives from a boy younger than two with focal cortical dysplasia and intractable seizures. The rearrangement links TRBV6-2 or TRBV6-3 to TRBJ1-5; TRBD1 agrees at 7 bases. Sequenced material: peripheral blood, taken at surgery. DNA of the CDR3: TGTGCCAGCAGCCACCCCCCGACAGGGAGGAGCAATCAGCCCCAGCATTTT. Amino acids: CASSHPPTGRSNQPQHF.